This T cell receptor beta chain appears in the sequencing data of a study of T-cell reconstitution after alpha-beta-depleted transplantation in children. Germline V gives CDR1 DFQATT, CDR2 SNEGSKA (reference sequence). V gave up 6 bases and J gave up 2 bases, with 17 bases separating them. This CDR3 is 16 amino acids long. Unique molecular identifiers were used to barcode this TCRbeta library. TCRdb recomputed calls from the PCR reads with MiXCR, one row per CDR3 protein. The profile shows some 640,000 distinct CDR3 sequences, approximately 16% of them singletons. The sample in question was PBMCs from the stem cell graft donor, obtained from the stem cell graft. The clonotype comes from a human donor who donated a stem cell graft to a child with acute myeloid leukemia. The rearrangement uses TRBV20-1 and TRBJ1-6; TRBD1 is a possible D gene (5 bases). The CDR3, as DNA: TGCAGTGCCCGGGACCTCGTGACGCCCTATAATTCACCCCTCCACTTT. Its translation: CSARDLVTPYNSPLHF.